The rows below give T cell receptor beta chains drawn from one sample of a study of blood T cell repertoires in COVID-19. The protocol was immunoSEQ multiplex PCR, while the TCRdb copy is restricted to in-frame clones and leaves out a portion. This sample has about 260,000 clones, with more than 75% found just once. Sequenced sample: PBMCs or T cells enriched from blood (not recorded which). Source of these receptors: a woman between 45 and 65 years old who had recovered from COVID-19. Each CDR3 is given with its conserved first and last residue. D genes are given only for firm matches. Size is stated for part of the rows, as once, few or many counts, or as a class when the clone is expanded.

CDR3 DNA | CDR3 protein | J gene | V gene | clone size | D gene
TGTGCCAGCAGCCTACTACAGGGGGCGATGAGAGAGACCCAGTACTTC | CASSLLQGAMRETQYF | TRBJ2-5 | TRBV4-2 | once | TRBD1
TGCAGTGCAAGTAGCGGGGGGGCTGGAAATACGCAGTATTTT | CSASSGGAGNTQYF | TRBJ2-3 | TRBV20-1 | few | TRBD2
TGTGCTGGGCGGGCTGGGTCCTACGAGCAGTACTTC | CAGRAGSYEQYF | TRBJ2-7 | TRBV7-9 | . | .
TGTGCCAGCACGGGCTCGAGAAGCGGGAGGGATCTCGGCCCGCAGTATTTT | CASTGSRSGRDLGPQYF | TRBJ2-3 | TRBV27 | . | TRBD2
TGTGCCAGCAGTTTCTGGGGGGGCCAGTCCTACGAGCAGTACTTC | CASSFWGGQSYEQYF | TRBJ2-7 | TRBV28 | . | .
TGTGCCAGCAGCTTAACGCCCGGGACTAGTTACAATGAGCAGTTCTTC | CASSLTPGTSYNEQFF | TRBJ2-1 | TRBV7-3 | . | TRBD2
TGTGCCAGCAGAAGTTGGGGGGGAGTCACTGAAGCTTTCTTT | CASRSWGGVTEAFF | TRBJ1-1 | TRBV13 | . | .
TGTGCCAGTAGTAGACAGGGAAGTGGTCTGGCTAACTATGGCTACACCTTC | CASSRQGSGLANYGYTF | TRBJ1-2 | TRBV19 | . | TRBD1
TGCGCCAGCAGCCAAGAACCGAGGGGCACAGATACGCAGTATTTT | CASSQEPRGTDTQYF | TRBJ2-3 | TRBV4-3 | . | .
TGTGCCAGCAGTCCTCCGGGACAGCTCTACGGGCAGTACTTC | CASSPPGQLYGQYF | TRBJ2-7 | TRBV6-5 | few | TRBD1
TGTGCCAGCAGGGTGACCGGGACTAACTACAATGAGCAGTTCTTC | CASRVTGTNYNEQFF | TRBJ2-1 | TRBV5-4 | . | TRBD2
TGTGCCAGCAGCGTAGACGCTAGCGGGAAAAGGGCCATAGAGACCCAGTACTTC | CASSVDASGKRAIETQYF | TRBJ2-5 | TRBV9 | . | TRBD2
TGCGCCAGCAGCCCGGGACTCACGAGCTCCTATAATTCACCCCTCCACTTT | CASSPGLTSSYNSPLHF | TRBJ1-6 | TRBV5-1 | . | .
TGCGCCAGCAGCCAAGATAGACGGACAGGGGGCGCGGTCCCTGAAGCTTTCTTT | CASSQDRRTGGAVPEAFF | TRBJ1-1 | TRBV4-3 | . | TRBD1
TGCAGCGTTACCCTAACCCTGACAGGTGAAGCTTTCTTT | CSVTLTLTGEAFF | TRBJ1-1 | TRBV29-1 | . | .
TGTGCCAGCAGTTACTCGAGGCAACCGAACACTGAAGCTTTCTTT | CASSYSRQPNTEAFF | TRBJ1-1 | TRBV6-5 | . | .
TGTGCCAGCAGCTTAACGGCGGGGGGCCGCGATACGCAGTATTTT | CASSLTAGGRDTQYF | TRBJ2-3 | TRBV7-3 | . | TRBD2
TGTGCCAGCACCCGTGGGCAGCCAGGCGGGGAGCTGTTTTTT | CASTRGQPGGELFF | TRBJ2-2 | TRBV3-1/TRBV3-2 | . | .
TGCGCCAGCAGCCCAGAGACAGGCCTTTCCTACGAGCAGTACTTC | CASSPETGLSYEQYF | TRBJ2-7 | TRBV4-3 | . | .
TGTGCCAGCAGTCACCGGGATCTGGCATATGGCTACACCTTC | CASSHRDLAYGYTF | TRBJ1-2 | TRBV3-1/TRBV3-2 | . | .